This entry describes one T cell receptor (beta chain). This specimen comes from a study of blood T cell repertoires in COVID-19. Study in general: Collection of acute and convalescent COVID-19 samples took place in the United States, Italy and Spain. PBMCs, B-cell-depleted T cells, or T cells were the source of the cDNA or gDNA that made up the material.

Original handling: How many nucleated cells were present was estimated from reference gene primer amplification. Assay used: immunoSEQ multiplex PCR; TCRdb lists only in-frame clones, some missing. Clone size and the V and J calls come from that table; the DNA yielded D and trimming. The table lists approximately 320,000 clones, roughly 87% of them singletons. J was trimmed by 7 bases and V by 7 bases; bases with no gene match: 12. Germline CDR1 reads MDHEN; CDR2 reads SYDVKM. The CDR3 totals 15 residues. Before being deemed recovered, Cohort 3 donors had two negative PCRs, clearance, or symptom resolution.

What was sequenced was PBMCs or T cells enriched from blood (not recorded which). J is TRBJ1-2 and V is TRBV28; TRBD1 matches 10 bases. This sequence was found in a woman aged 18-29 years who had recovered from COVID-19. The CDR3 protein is CASKPGDRGQFGYTF. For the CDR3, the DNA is TGTGCCAGCAAACCCGGGGACAGGGGCCAATTTGGCTACACCTTC.